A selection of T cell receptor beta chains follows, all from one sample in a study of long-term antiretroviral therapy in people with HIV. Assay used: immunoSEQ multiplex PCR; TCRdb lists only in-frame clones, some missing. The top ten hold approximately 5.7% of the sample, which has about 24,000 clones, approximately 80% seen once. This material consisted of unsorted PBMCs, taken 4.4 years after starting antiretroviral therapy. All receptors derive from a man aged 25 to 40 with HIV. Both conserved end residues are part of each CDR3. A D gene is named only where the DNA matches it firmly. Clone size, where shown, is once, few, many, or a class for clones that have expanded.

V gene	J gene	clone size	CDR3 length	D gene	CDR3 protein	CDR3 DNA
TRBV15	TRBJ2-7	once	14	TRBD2	CATSMGKGGYEQYF	TGTGCCACCAGCATGGGAAAGGGAGGGTACGAGCAGTACTTC
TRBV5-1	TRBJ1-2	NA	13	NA	CASSLWGQDGYTF	TGCGCCAGCAGCTTGTGGGGGCAGGATGGCTACACCTTC
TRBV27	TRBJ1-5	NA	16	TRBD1	CASSGIGTGRGQPQHF	TGTGCCAGCAGTGGGATCGGGACAGGGCGCGGTCAGCCCCAGCATTTT
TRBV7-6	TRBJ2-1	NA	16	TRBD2	CASSLGAGERGNEQFF	TGTGCCAGCAGCTTGGGAGCGGGAGAGAGGGGCAATGAGCAGTTCTTC
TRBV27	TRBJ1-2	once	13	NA	CASSLTGLGGYTF	TGTGCCAGCAGCCTCACAGGGTTGGGTGGCTACACCTTC
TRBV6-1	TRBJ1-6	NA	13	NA	CASSEYQNSPLHF	TGTGCCAGCAGTGAATATCAGAATTCACCCCTCCACTTT
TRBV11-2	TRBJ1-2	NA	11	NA	CASSFGNGYTF	TGTGCCAGCAGCTTCGGGAATGGCTACACCTTC
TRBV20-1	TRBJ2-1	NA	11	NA	CSARVPNEQFF	TGCAGTGCTAGAGTGCCGAATGAGCAGTTCTTC
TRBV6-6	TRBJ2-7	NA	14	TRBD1	CASSAGTGGTEQYF	TGTGCCAGCAGTGCCGGGACAGGGGGCACCGAGCAGTACTTC
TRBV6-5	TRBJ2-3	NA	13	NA	CASSPRLLDTQYF	TGTGCCAGCAGTCCAAGGTTGCTAGATACGCAGTATTTT
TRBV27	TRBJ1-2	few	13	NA	CASSWGGRYGYTF	TGTGCCAGCAGTTGGGGGGGACGGTATGGCTACACCTTC
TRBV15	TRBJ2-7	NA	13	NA	CATSQGGGNEQYF	TGTGCCACCAGCCAAGGGGGAGGGAACGAGCAGTACTTC
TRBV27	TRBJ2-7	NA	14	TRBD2	CASSNGGRAEEQYF	TGTGCCAGCAGTAACGGCGGGAGGGCCGAGGAGCAGTACTTC
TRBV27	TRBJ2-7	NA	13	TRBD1	CASSKTGFYEQYF	TGTGCCAGCAGTAAGACAGGGTTTTACGAGCAGTACTTC
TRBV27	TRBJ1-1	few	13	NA	CASSLKGDTEAFF	TGTGCCAGCAGTTTAAAGGGGGACACTGAAGCTTTCTTT
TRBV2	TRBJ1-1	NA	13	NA	CASSGPQNTEAFF	TGTGCCAGCAGTGGACCCCAGAACACTGAAGCTTTCTTT